These 13 T cell receptor beta chains were all obtained from the same sample, sequenced in a study of OX40 agonist ivuxolimab in advanced cancers. TCRdb keeps only in-frame clones here, not all; method: immunoSEQ multiplex PCR. The sample yields 30,000 to 35,000 clones, around 83% seen once. The specimen comprised CD4+ or CD8+ T cells sorted from blood, sampled in a trial of the OX40 agonist ivuxolimab. The source of these receptors is an adult with an advanced solid tumor such as melanoma, head and neck, liver or kidney cancer.

J is TRBJ1-6 and V is TRBV11-2, with 9 bases lining up with TRBD1. The J segment lost 8 bases and the V segment lost 5 bases, leaving 16 bases of the junction unmatched. The CDR3 totals 18 residues. Germline values: CDR1 SGHAT, CDR2 FQNNGV. This chain's CDR3 is CASSLGSWDRVGDSPLHF. CDR3 nucleotides: TGTGCCAGCAGCCTCGGATCATGGGACAGGGTTGGTGATTCACCCCTCCACTTT.

V is TRBV28 and J is TRBJ2-1; TRBD2 aligns across 8 bases. V gave up 5 bases and J gave up 7 bases; unmatched junction bases: 7. The CDR3 runs 14 residues. The germline gives CDR1 MDHEN, CDR2 SYDVKM. DNA of the CDR3: TGTGCCAGCAGTCAAGCGGGGGAGGTGAATGAGCAGTTCTTC. Amino acid sequence: CASSQAGEVNEQFF.

The genes are TRBV7-9 and TRBJ1-5; tentative D call: TRBD1 (5 bases). This CDR3 contains 14 residues. V was clipped by 1 base and J by 7 bases, with 11 bases between them. Per germline, CDR1 SEHNR and CDR2 FQNEAQ (reference sequence). CDR3 amino acids: CASSLGGQGQPQHF. The CDR3, as DNA: TGTGCCAGCAGCTTAGGTGGGCAGGGCCAGCCCCAGCATTTT.

The chain carries TRBV7-2 and TRBJ2-7; the match to TRBD1 covers 10 bases. Germline loops: CDR1 SGHTA, CDR2 FQGNSA. The CDR3 runs 14 residues. The junction had 2 bases not matched to a gene; V was cut back by 1 base and J by 5 bases. CDR3 protein: CASSLGDRGHEQYF. In DNA, the CDR3 is TGTGCCAGCAGCTTAGGGGACAGGGGCCACGAGCAGTACTTC.

The J gene is TRBJ2-5, the V gene TRBV2; 10 bases line up with TRBD1. The CDR3 runs to 15 residues. V trimming: 5 bases; J trimming: 5 bases; junction bases outside the gene matches: 8. Germline V CDR1 and CDR2: SNHLY, FYNNEI. Here the CDR3 DNA reads TGTGCCAGCAGTAAGGAGACAGGGGGCTGGGAGACCCAGTACTTC. The encoded protein is CASSKETGGWETQYF.

The rearrangement uses TRBV6-1 and TRBJ2-7, with D possibly TRBD1 on 6 matching bases. V was cut by 7 bases and J by 2 bases, with 12 bases left in between. Germline assignment: CDR1 MNHNS and CDR2 SASEGT. This CDR3 is built from 13 residues. The CDR3 loop is CASTDRLTYEQYF. CDR3 in DNA: TGTGCCAGCACTGACAGGCTTACCTACGAGCAGTACTTC.

The chain carries TRBV7-2 and TRBJ2-5; 8 positions agree with TRBD2. Trimming took 1 base from V and 1 from J; bases not matched to a gene: 5. CDR3 length: 16 residues. Germline CDR1 SGHTA, CDR2 FQGNSA. CDR3 nucleotides: TGTGCCAGCAGCTTAGTCGGGGGGGCCACCCAAGAGACCCAGTACTTC. Protein: CASSLVGGATQETQYF. Using reference TRBV7-2 and TRBJ2-5 for the parts outside the CDR3, the full variable domain is GAGVSQSPSNKVTEKGKDVELRCDPISGHTALYWYRQSLGQGLEFLIYFQGNSAPDKSGLPSDRFSAERTGGSVSTLTIQRTQQEDSAVYLCASSLVGGATQETQYFGPGTRLLVL.

The rearrangement joins TRBV19 to TRBJ2-7; the D is unclear. V was clipped by 1 base and J by 0 bases, with 10 bases between them. This CDR3 spans 15 amino acids. The germline gives CDR1 LNHDA, CDR2 SQIVND (reference sequence). The CDR3 reads CASSIGSQYSYEQYF. CDR3 coding DNA: TGTGCCAGTAGTATAGGAAGTCAGTACTCCTACGAGCAGTACTTC.

Remarks on this clone: The junction differs from germline at one of its ends, possibly a read error. This chain joins TRBV6-6 and TRBJ1-5; 7 bases are a match to TRBD1. The CDR3 contains 15 residues. Per the germline V gene, CDR1 is MNHNY and CDR2 is SVGAGI (reference sequence). CDR3 DNA: TGTGCCACCAATTCCCGGGACAGTAGCCATCAGCCCCAGCATTTT. Protein: CATNSRDSSHQPQHF.

The chain uses TRBV28 and TRBJ1-5; D is unclear. CDR3 length: 13 residues. Deletions cut 4 bases from V and 1 base from J, with 5 bases between. CDR1 and CDR2 (germline): MDHEN, SYDVKM. This CDR3 is CASSSGSNQPQHF. The CDR3 region has the DNA TGTGCCAGCAGTTCAGGCAGCAATCAGCCCCAGCATTTT.

V gene TRBV10-1 combines with J gene TRBJ1-5; D uncertain. V was clipped by 2 bases and J by 7 bases, with 6 bases between them. In germline, CDR1 is WNHNN, CDR2 SYGVQD (reference sequence). The CDR3 contains 12 residues. CDR3 protein: CASSEGSQPQHF. As DNA, the CDR3 is TGCGCCAGCAGTGAGGGGTCACAGCCCCAGCATTTT.

J is TRBJ2-3 and V is TRBV9, with D perhaps matching TRBD2 (7 bases). V gave up 0 bases and J gave up 0 bases, with 8 bases separating them. CDR1 and CDR2 from the germline V gene are SGDLS and YYNGEE. The CDR3 has 15 residues. DNA of the CDR3: TGTGCCAGCAGCGTAGAGGGGGGGAGCACAGATACGCAGTATTTT. Translation gives CASSVEGGSTDTQYF.

This clone was seen more than once but under ten times. The chain joins TRBV10-3 to TRBJ2-5; weak D call: TRBD1 (6 bases). Germline V CDR1 and CDR2: ENHRY, SYGVKD. V was clipped by 3 bases and J by 3 bases, with 17 bases between them. The CDR3 is 16 amino acids. This CDR3 is CAISDLGQFYKETQYF. CDR3 DNA sequence: TGTGCCATCAGTGATCTCGGACAGTTTTACAAAGAGACCCAGTACTTC.